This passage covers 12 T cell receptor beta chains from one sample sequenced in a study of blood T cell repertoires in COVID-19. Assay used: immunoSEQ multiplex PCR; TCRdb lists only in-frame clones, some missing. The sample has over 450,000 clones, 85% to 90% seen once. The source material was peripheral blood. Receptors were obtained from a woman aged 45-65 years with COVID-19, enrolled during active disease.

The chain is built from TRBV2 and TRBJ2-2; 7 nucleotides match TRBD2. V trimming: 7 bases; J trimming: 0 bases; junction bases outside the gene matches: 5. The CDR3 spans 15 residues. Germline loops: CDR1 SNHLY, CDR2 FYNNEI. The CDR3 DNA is TGTGCCAGCAAATGGGACTACCCGAACACCGGGGAGCTGTTTTTT. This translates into CASKWDYPNTGELFF.

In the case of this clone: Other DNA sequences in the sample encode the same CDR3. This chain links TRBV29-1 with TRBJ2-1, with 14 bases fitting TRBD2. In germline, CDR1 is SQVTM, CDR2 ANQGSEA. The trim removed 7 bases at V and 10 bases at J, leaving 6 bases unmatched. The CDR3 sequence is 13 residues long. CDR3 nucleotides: TGCAGCGCGGGGACTAGCGGGGGAGGAGAGCAGTTCTTC. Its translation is CSAGTSGGGEQFF.

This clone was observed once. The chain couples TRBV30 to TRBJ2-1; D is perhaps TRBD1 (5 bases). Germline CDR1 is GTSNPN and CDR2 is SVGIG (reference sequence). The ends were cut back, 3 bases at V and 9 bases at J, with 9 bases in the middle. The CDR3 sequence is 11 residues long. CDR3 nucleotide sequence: TGTGCCTGGAGACAGGACACTGAGCAGTTCTTC. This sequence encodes CAWRQDTEQFF.

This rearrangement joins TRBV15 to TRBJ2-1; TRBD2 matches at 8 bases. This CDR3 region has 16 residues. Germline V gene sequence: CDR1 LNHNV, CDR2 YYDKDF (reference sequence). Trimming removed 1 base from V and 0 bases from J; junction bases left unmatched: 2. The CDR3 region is CATSRGLASSYNEQFF. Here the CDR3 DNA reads TGTGCCACCAGCAGAGGACTAGCGAGCTCCTACAATGAGCAGTTCTTC. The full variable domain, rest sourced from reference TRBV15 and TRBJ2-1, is DAMVIQNPRYQVTQFGKPVTLSCSQTLNHNVMYWYQQKSSQAPKLLFHYYDKDFNNEADTPDNFQSRRPNTSFCFLDIRSPGLGDTAMYLCATSRGLASSYNEQFFGPGTRLTVL.

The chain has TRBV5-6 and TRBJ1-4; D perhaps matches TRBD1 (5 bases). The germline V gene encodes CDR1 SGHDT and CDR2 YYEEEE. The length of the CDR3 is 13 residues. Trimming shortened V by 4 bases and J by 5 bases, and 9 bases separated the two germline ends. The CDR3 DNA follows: TGTGCCAGCAGCCCTCAGGGAAATGAAAAACTGTTTTTT. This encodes CASSPQGNEKLFF.

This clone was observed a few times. CDR3 bases: TGTGCCAGCAGTTTTGGGGCTATGAACACTGAAGCTTTCTTT. Translation gives CASSFGAMNTEAFF. The chain couples TRBV27 to TRBJ1-1; TRBD1 is a possible D gene (5 bases). This CDR3 has 14 residues. From germline, CDR1 is MNHEY and CDR2 SMNVEV (reference sequence). V was cut by 3 bases and J by 0 bases, with 8 bases left in between.

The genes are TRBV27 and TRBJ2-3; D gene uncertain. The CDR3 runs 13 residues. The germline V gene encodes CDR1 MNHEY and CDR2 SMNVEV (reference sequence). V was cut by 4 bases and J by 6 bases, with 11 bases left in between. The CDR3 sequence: CASSSAARDTQYF. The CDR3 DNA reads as TGTGCCAGCAGTTCGGCCGCGAGGGATACGCAGTATTTT.

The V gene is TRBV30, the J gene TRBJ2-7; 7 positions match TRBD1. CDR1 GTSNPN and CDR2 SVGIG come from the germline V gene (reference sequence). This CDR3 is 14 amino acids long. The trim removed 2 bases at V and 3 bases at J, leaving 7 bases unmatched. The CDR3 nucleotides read TGTGCCTGGAGTCGTCGAGGGGGCTACTACGAGCAGTACTTC. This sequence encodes CAWSRRGGYYEQYF.

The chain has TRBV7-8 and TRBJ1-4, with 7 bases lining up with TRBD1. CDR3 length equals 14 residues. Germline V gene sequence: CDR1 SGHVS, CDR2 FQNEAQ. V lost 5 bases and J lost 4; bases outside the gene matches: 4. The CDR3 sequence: CASSIGQDNEKLFF. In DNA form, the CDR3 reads TGTGCCAGCAGCATAGGACAGGATAATGAAAAACTGTTTTTT. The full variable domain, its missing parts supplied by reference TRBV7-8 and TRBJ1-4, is GAGVSQSPRYKVAKRGQDVALRCDPISGHVSLFWYQQALGQGPEFLTYFQNEAQLDKSGLPSDRFFAERPEGSVSTLKIQRTQQEDSAVYLCASSIGQDNEKLFFGSGTQLSVL.

The CDR3 bases are TGTGCCACCGGGCAACGACTCGGGGGTATCGTGGAGCAGTTCTTC. Protein product: CATGQRLGGIVEQFF. This chain connects TRBV5-4 to TRBJ2-1, with D maybe TRBD2 (6 bases). Germline CDR1 is SGHNT and CDR2 is YYREEE (reference sequence). Deletions cut 9 bases from V and 10 bases from J, with 26 bases between. CDR3 size: 15 residues.

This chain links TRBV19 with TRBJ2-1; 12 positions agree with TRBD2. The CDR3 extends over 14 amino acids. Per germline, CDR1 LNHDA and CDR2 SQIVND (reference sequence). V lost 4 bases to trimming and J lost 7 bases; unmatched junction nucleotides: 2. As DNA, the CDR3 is TGTGCCAGTAGTAGCGGGACTAGCGGGAATGAGCAGTTCTTC. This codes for CASSSGTSGNEQFF.

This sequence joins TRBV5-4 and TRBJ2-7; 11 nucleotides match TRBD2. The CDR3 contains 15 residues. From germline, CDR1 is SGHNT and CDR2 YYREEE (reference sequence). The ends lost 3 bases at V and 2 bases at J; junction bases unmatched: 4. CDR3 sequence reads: CASSSPGLAAYEQYF. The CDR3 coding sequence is TGTGCCAGCAGCTCGCCGGGACTAGCGGCCTACGAGCAGTACTTC.